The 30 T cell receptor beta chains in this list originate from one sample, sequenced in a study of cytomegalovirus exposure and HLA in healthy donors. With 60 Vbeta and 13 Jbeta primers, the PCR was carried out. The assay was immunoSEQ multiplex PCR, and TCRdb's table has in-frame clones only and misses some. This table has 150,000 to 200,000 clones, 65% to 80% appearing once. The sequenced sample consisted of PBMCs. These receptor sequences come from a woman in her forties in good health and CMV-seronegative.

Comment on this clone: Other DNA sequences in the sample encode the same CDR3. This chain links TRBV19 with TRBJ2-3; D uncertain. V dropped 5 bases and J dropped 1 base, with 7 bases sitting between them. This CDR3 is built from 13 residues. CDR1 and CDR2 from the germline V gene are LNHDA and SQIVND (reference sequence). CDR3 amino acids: CASSDRGTDTQYF. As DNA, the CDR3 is TGTGCCAGTAGTGATCGGGGCACAGATACGCAGTATTTT.

Here the CDR3 reads CAIAYTGGSTEAFF. CDR3 DNA: TGTGCCATCGCGTACACAGGGGGAAGTACTGAAGCTTTCTTT. The rearrangement joins TRBV10-3 to TRBJ1-1, with 8 bases fitting TRBD1. The germline V gene encodes CDR1 ENHRY and CDR2 SYGVKD. V lost 8 bases and J lost 5; bases outside the gene matches: 10. The CDR3 is 14 residues long.

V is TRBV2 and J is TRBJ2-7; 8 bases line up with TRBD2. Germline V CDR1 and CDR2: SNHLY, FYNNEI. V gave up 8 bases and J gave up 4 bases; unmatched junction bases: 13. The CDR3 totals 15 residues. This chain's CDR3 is CASLGAGGGTYEQYF. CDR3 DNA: TGTGCCAGCCTGGGGGCGGGAGGTGGTACGTACGAGCAGTACTTC.

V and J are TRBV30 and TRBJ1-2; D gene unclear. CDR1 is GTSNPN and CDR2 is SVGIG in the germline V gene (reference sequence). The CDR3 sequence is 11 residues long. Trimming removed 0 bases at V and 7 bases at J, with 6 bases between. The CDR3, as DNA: TGTGCCTGGAGTGTCTCAGGTGGCTACACCTTC. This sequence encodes CAWSVSGGYTF.

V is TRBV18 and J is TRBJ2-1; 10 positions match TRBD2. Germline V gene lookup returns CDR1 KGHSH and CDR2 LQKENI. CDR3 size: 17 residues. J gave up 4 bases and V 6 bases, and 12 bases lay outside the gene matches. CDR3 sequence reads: CASSPGSSGRNYNEQFF. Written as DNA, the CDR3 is TGTGCCAGCTCCCCTGGTAGTAGCGGGAGGAATTACAATGAGCAGTTCTTC.

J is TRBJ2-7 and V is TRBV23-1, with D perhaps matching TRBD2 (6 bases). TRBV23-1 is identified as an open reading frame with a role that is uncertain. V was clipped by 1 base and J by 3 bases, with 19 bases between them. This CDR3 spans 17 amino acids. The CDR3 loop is CASSQYAMGLNHYEQYV. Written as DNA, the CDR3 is TGCGCCAGCAGTCAATATGCGATGGGACTTAACCACTACGAGCAGTACGTC.

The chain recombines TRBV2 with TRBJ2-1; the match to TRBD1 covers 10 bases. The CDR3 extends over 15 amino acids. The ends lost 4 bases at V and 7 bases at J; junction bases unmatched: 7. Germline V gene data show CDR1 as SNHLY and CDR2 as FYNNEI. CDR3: CASSGGDRGSNEQFF. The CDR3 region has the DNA TGTGCCAGCAGTGGGGGGGACAGGGGTTCAAATGAGCAGTTCTTC.

The CDR3 DNA reads as TGTGCCAGCAGTGACAGGGGCACTTCCGAGCAGTACTTC. Amino acids: CASSDRGTSEQYF. The V and J genes are TRBV6-1 and TRBJ2-7; D possibly corresponds to TRBD1 (6 bases). Germline loops: CDR1 MNHNS, CDR2 SASEGT. This CDR3 is 13 amino acids long. Trimming left V 3 bases short and J 6 bases short, with 12 bases between.

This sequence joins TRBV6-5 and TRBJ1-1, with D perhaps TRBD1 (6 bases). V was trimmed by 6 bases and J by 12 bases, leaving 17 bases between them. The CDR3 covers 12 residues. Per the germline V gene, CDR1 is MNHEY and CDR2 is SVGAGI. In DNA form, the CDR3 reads TGTGCCAGCAGGTGGACACAGGGTCGGCCTTTCTTT. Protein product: CASRWTQGRPFF.

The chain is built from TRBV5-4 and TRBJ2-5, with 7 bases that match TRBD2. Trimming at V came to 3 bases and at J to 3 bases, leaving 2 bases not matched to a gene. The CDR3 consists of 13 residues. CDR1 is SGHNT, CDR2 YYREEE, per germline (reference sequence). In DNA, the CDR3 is TGTGCCAGCAGCTCGGCGGGAGAAGAGACCCAGTACTTC. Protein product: CASSSAGEETQYF.

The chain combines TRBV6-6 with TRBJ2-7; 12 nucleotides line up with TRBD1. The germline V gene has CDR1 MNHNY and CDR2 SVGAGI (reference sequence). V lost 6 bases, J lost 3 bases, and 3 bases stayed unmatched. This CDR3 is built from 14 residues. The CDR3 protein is CASRGTGGFYEQYF. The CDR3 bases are TGTGCCAGCAGAGGGACAGGGGGCTTCTACGAGCAGTACTTC.

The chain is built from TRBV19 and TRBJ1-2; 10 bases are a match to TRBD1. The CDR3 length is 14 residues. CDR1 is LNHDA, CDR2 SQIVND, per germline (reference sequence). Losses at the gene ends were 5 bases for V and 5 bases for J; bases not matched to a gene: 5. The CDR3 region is CASSGGQGVYGYTF. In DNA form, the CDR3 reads TGTGCCAGTAGTGGAGGACAGGGGGTTTATGGCTACACCTTC.

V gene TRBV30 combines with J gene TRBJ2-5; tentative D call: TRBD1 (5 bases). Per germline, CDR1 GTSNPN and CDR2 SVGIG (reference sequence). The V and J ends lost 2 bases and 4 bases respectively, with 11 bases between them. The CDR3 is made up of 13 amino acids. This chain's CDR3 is CAWSPGQGETQYF. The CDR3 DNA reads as TGTGCCTGGAGTCCAGGACAAGGAGAGACCCAGTACTTC.

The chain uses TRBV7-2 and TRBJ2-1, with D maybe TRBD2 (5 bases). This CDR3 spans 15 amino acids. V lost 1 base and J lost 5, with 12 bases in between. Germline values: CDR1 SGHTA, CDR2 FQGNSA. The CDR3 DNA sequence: TGTGCCAGCAGCTTAGTAGGACTGGTTAACAATGAGCAGTTCTTC. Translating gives CASSLVGLVNNEQFF. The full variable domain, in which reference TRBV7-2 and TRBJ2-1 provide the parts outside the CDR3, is GAGVSQSPSNKVTEKGKDVELRCDPISGHTALYWYRQSLGQGLEFLIYFQGNSAPDKSGLPSDRFSAERTGGSVSTLTIQRTQQEDSAVYLCASSLVGLVNNEQFFGPGTRLTVL.

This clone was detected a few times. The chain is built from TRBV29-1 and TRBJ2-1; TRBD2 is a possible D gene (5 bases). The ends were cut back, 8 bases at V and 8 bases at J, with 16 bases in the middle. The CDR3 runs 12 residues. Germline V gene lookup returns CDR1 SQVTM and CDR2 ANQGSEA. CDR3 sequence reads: CSSEGYRDEQFF. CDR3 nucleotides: TGCAGCTCAGAGGGCTATCGGGATGAGCAGTTCTTC.

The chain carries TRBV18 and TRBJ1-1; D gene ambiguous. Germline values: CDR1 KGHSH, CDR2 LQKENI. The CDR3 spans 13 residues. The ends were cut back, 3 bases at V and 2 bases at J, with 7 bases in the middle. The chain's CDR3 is CASSPAVNTEAFF. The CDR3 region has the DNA TGTGCCAGCTCACCGGCAGTAAACACTGAAGCTTTCTTT. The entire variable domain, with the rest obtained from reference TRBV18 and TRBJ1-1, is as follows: NAGVMQNPRHLVRRRGQEARLRCSPMKGHSHVYWYRQLPEEGLKFMVYLQKENIIDESGMPKERFSAEFPKEGPSILRIQQVVRGDSAAYFCASSPAVNTEAFFGQGTRLTVV.

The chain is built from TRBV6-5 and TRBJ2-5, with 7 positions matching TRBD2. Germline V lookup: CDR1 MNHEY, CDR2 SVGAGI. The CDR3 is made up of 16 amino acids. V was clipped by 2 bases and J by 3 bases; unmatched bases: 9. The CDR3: CASSYLTTSRKETQYF. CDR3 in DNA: TGTGCCAGCAGTTACCTCACGACTAGCAGAAAAGAGACCCAGTACTTC.

CDR3 amino acids: CASSLVGGRAAETQYF. CDR3 bases: TGTGCCAGCAGCTTAGTTGGCGGGAGGGCCGCAGAGACCCAGTACTTC. The V and J genes are TRBV7-2 and TRBJ2-5; 9 positions agree with TRBD2. The trim removed 1 base at V and 4 bases at J, leaving 7 bases unmatched. Germline V CDR1 and CDR2: SGHTA, FQGNSA. This CDR3 spans 16 amino acids.

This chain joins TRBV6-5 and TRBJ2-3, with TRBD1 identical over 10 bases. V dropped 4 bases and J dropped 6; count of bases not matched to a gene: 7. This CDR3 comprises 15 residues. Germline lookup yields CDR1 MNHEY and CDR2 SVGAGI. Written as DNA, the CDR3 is TGTGCCAGCAGTTCCCGGGACAGGGGTGTCGATACGCAGTATTTT. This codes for CASSSRDRGVDTQYF.

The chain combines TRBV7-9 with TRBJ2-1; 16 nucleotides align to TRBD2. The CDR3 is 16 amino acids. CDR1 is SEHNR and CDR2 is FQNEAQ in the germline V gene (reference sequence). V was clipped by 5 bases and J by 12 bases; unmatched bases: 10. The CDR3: CASSTLGTSGRGRQFF. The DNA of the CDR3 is TGTGCCAGCAGCACCTTAGGGACTAGCGGGAGGGGTCGGCAGTTCTTC.

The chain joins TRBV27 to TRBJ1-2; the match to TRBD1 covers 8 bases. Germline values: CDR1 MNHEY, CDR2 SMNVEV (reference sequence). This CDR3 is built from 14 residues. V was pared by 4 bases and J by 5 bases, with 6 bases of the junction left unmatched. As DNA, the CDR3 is TGTGCCAGCAGTTCTCAGGGGGCGCGTTATGGCTACACCTTC. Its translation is CASSSQGARYGYTF.

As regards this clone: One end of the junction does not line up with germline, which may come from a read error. The CDR3 DNA is TGTGCTAGCAGCTTGAATCCCGTAGACAGTCGTATTGGGGAGACCCAGTACTTC. It yields the protein CASSLNPVDSRIGETQYF. The chain recombines TRBV7-7 with TRBJ2-5, with a possible D match to TRBD1 (5 bases). The CDR3 runs to 18 residues. In germline, CDR1 is SSHAT, CDR2 FNYEAQ (reference sequence).

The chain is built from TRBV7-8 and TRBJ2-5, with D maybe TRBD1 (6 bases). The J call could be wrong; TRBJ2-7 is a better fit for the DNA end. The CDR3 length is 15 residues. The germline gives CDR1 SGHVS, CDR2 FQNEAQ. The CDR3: CASSPRDKTSYEQYF. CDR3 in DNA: TGTGCCAGCAGCCCCCGGGACAAGACTTCCTACGAGCAGTACTTC.

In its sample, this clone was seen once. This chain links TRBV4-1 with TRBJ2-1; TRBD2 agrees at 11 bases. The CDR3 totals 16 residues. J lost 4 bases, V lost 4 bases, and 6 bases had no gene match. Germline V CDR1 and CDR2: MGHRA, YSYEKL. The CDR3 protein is CASSPYSGRDYNEQFF. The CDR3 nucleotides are TGCGCCAGCAGCCCGTATAGCGGGAGGGATTACAATGAGCAGTTCTTC.

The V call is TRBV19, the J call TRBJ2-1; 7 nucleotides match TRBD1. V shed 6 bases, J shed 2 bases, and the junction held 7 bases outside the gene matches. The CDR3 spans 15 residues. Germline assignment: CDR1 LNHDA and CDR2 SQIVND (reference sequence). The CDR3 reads CASSGQALTYNEQFF. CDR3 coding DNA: TGTGCCAGTAGCGGACAGGCACTGACCTACAATGAGCAGTTCTTC.

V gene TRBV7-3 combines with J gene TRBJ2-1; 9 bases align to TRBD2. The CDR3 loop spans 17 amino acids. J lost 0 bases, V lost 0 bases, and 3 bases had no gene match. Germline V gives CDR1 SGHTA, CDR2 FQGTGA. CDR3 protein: CASSLTVAGASYNEQFF. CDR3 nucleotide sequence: TGTGCCAGCAGCTTAACCGTAGCGGGGGCCTCCTACAATGAGCAGTTCTTC. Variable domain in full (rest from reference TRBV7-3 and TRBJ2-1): GAGVSQTPSNKVTEKGKYVELRCDPISGHTALYWYRQSLGQGPEFLIYFQGTGAADDSGLPNDRFFAVRPEGSVSTLKIQRTERGDSAVYLCASSLTVAGASYNEQFFGPGTRLTVL.

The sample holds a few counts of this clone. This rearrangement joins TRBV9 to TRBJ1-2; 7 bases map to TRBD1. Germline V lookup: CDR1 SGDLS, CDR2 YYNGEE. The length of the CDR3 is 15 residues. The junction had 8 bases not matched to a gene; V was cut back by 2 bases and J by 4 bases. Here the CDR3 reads CASSVAPGTAYGYTF. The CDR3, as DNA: TGTGCCAGCAGCGTGGCCCCCGGGACAGCCTATGGCTACACCTTC. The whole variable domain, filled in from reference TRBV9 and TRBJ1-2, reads DSGVTQTPKHLITATGQRVTLRCSPRSGDLSVYWYQQSLDQGLQFLIQYYNGEERAKGNILERFSAQQFPDLHSELNLSSLELGDSALYFCASSVAPGTAYGYTFGSGTRLTVV.

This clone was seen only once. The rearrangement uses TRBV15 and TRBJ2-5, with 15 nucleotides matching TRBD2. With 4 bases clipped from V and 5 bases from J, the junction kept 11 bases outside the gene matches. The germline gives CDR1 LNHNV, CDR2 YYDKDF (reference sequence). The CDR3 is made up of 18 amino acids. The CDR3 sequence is CATSTGLAGGPGRETQYF. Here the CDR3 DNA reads TGTGCCACCAGCACCGGACTAGCGGGAGGGCCGGGCAGGGAGACCCAGTACTTC. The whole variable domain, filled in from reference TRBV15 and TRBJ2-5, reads DAMVIQNPRYQVTQFGKPVTLSCSQTLNHNVMYWYQQKSSQAPKLLFHYYDKDFNNEADTPDNFQSRRPNTSFCFLDIRSPGLGDTAMYLCATSTGLAGGPGRETQYFGPGTRLLVL.

CDR3 in DNA: TGTGCCAGCAGCCTCGCAGGGGGCGAGGAGACCCAGTACTTC. It translates to CASSLAGGEETQYF. The V gene is TRBV11-2, the J gene TRBJ2-5; TRBD1 matches at 8 bases. The CDR3 runs to 14 residues. Losses at the gene ends were 5 bases for V and 5 bases for J; bases not matched to a gene: 7. In germline, CDR1 is SGHAT, CDR2 FQNNGV.

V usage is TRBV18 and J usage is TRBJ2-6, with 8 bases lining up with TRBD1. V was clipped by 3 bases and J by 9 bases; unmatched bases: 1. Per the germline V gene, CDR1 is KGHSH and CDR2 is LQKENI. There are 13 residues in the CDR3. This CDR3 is CASSPGQDNVLTF. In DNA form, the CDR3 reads TGTGCCAGCTCACCGGGACAGGACAACGTCCTGACTTTC.